The entry below describes one T cell receptor beta chain. Profiling relied on immunoSEQ multiplex PCR, and the TCRdb table lists in-frame clones only, not all of them. The sample contains about 59,000 clones, 80% to 95% of which appear only once. CDR1 SGHRS and CDR2 YFSETQ come from the germline V gene. V was pared by 1 base and J by 6 bases, with 4 bases of the junction left unmatched. The CDR3 covers 15 residues. The data were taken from a study of blood T cell repertoires in COVID-19. The sequenced sample consisted of peripheral blood. The chain combines TRBV5-1 with TRBJ1-2, with 12 bases lining up with TRBD1. This receptor was obtained from an older man with acute or convalescent COVID-19. CDR3 sequence reads: CASSLMGQGADGYTF. The CDR3 DNA reads TGCGCCAGCAGCTTGATGGGACAGGGGGCGGATGGCTACACCTTC.